The present TCR beta chain was sequenced within a study of blood T cell repertoires in COVID-19. Study-wide context: Sites across the United States, Italy and Spain contributed samples from acute and convalescent COVID-19. PBMCs, B-cell-depleted T cells, or T cells provided the cDNA or gDNA that made up the material.

Study processing details: Reference gene primers were amplified, and this amplification served to estimate nucleated cell counts. The repertoire was sequenced with immunoSEQ multiplex PCR; TCRdb's copy has only in-frame clones and lacks some. V, J and clone size are taken as reported in that table, and D and trimming were inferred from the DNA itself. The repertoire consists of roughly 140,000 clones, with 80% to 85% occurring once and the leading ten covering roughly 8%. The CDR3 spans 16 residues. CDR1 is MDHEN, CDR2 SYDVKM, per germline. V was clipped by 6 bases and J by 1 base, with 15 bases between them.

The chain uses TRBV28 and TRBJ2-2; maybe TRBD1 (5 bases). The sequenced sample was peripheral blood. The sequence came from a human donor in a cohort sampled during active COVID-19. CDR3 sequence reads: CASSSATALNTGELFF. The DNA for the CDR3 is TGTGCCAGCAGCTCAGCGACAGCCTTGAACACCGGGGAGCTGTTTTTT.